These T cell receptor beta chains were read from a single sample in a study of CD8 T cells in ankylosing spondylitis. One entry per CDR3 protein results from TCRdb running MiXCR on the 5' RACE reads. The sample has hundreds of thousands of distinct CDR3 sequences, approximately 20% seen once. Sequencing was done on a sample of blood, either unsorted or a sorted T cell fraction (not recorded which). Receptor source: a male donor with ankylosing spondylitis or in good health (not recorded which). CDR3s include the opening cysteine and the closing phenylalanine or tryptophan. Each record gives: V gene, clone size, J gene, D gene, CDR3 length, CDR3 DNA, CDR3 protein. D genes are given only for firm matches. Size is omitted from some rows. Given values are once, few, many or a class for expanded clones.

TRBV12-3/TRBV12-4	many	TRBJ2-2	.	14	TGTGCCAGCAGTTTCGTCTCCGTGGGCGGGGAGCTGTTTTTT	CASSFVSVGGELFF
TRBV7-3	few	TRBJ2-2	.	14	TGTGCCAGCAGCTTTACTAGTAACACCGGGGAGCTGTTTTTT	CASSFTSNTGELFF
TRBV27	many	TRBJ1-1	.	14	TGTGCCAGCAGTCACCAGGGTTATAGTACTGAAGCTTTCTTT	CASSHQGYSTEAFF
TRBV30	.	TRBJ1-2	TRBD1	15	TGTGCCTGGAGTGTTGGGACAGGGTCTAACTATGGCTACACCTTC	CAWSVGTGSNYGYTF
TRBV28	.	TRBJ2-3	TRBD2	16	TGTGCCAGCAGTTTATCAGGTAGCGGGAGCACAGATACGCAGTATTTT	CASSLSGSGSTDTQYF
TRBV7-6	many	TRBJ2-3	.	13	TGTGCCAGCAGCCTCAAACCGACAGATACGCAGTATTTT	CASSLKPTDTQYF
TRBV28	few	TRBJ2-1	.	15	TGTGCCAGCATCATGATCGGCAGTACCTACAATGAGCAGTTCTTC	CASIMIGSTYNEQFF
TRBV5-1	.	TRBJ2-1	.	15	TGCGCCAGCAGCTTGTCCCAGGGCGCCCACAATGAGCAGTTCTTC	CASSLSQGAHNEQFF
TRBV12-3/TRBV12-4	.	TRBJ2-1	.	11	TGTGCCAGCAGTTCGGGGATTGAGCAGTTCTTC	CASSSGIEQFF
TRBV29-1	.	TRBJ1-1	.	12	TGCAGCGTTTTTAGTCTCGGCACTGAAGCTTTCTTT	CSVFSLGTEAFF
TRBV5-1	.	TRBJ2-3	.	13	TGCGCCAGCAGCCCGGGGAAAACAGATACGCAGTATTTT	CASSPGKTDTQYF
TRBV3-1	.	TRBJ1-1	.	13	TGTGCCAGCAGCCAGAAGGTGAACACTGAAGCTTTCTTT	CASSQKVNTEAFF
TRBV3-1	once	TRBJ2-3	.	13	TGTGCCAGCAGCCAACAGAACCGAGATACGCAGTATTTT	CASSQQNRDTQYF
TRBV20-1	many	TRBJ1-5	.	13	TGCAGTGCTCATCCCGGGGGGGATCAGCCCCAGCATTTT	CSAHPGGDQPQHF